The 30 T cell receptor beta chains reported below all come from one sample, sequenced in a study of T cell responses to AZD1222 COVID-19 vaccine. TCRdb's copy holds only in-frame clones and misses some; the assay was immunoSEQ multiplex PCR. The sample includes 180,000 or so clones, just over 90% seen only once; the top ten take 1.5% to 2%. The input for sequencing was peripheral blood, taken 28 days after the second AZD1222 dose. The receptors come from an adult who received the AZD1222 COVID-19 vaccine.

The rearrangement links TRBV9 to TRBJ2-7; D is perhaps TRBD2 (5 bases). With 6 bases removed from V and 2 bases from J, the gap between germline ends came to 12 bases. Germline V lookup: CDR1 SGDLS, CDR2 YYNGEE. The length of the CDR3 is 13 residues. The CDR3 sequence: CASNLDGTYEQYF. CDR3 DNA: TGTGCCAGCAACCTGGACGGGACCTACGAGCAGTACTTC.

V gene TRBV9 combines with J gene TRBJ1-4, with D unresolved. Germline CDR1 reads SGDLS; CDR2 reads YYNGEE. This CDR3 spans 14 amino acids. V was cut by 4 bases and J by 12 bases, with 19 bases left in between. The CDR3 is CASSPYVVMKELFF. The CDR3 coding sequence is TGTGCCAGCAGCCCCTATGTAGTAATGAAAGAACTGTTTTTT.

The chain has TRBV3-1 (or the pseudogene TRBV3-2) and TRBJ1-1, with D perhaps matching TRBD1 (5 bases). Germline CDR1 is LGHDT and CDR2 is YNNKEL (reference sequence). V was pared by 7 bases and J by 2 bases, with 11 bases between. The CDR3 has 13 residues. CDR3 residues: CASNGDSNTEAFF. The DNA of the CDR3 is TGTGCCAGCAACGGAGACAGCAACACTGAAGCTTTCTTT.

The chain uses TRBV27 and TRBJ2-7, with D perhaps TRBD2 (6 bases). The CDR3 is 13 amino acids. Germline V gives CDR1 MNHEY, CDR2 SMNVEV (reference sequence). Trimming shortened V by 1 base and J by 6 bases, and 10 bases separated the two germline ends. This chain's CDR3 is CASSLLPGAEQYF. The CDR3 coding sequence is TGTGCCAGCAGTTTATTACCGGGAGCCGAGCAGTACTTC.

The chain joins TRBV2 to TRBJ1-1; tentative D call: TRBD1 (5 bases). The CDR3 runs to 13 residues. Looked up from germline, CDR1 is SNHLY and CDR2 is FYNNEI. V lost 6 bases to trimming and J lost 5 bases, with 13 bases between them. The CDR3 DNA reads as TGTGCCAGCAGGGACTCATGGGGGACTGAAGCTTTCTTT. It is translated as CASRDSWGTEAFF.

The chain is built from TRBV6-5 and TRBJ2-7; D possibly corresponds to TRBD1 (6 bases). The CDR3 sequence is 12 residues long. Germline V gives CDR1 MNHEY, CDR2 SVGAGI. Trimming removed 11 bases from V and 0 bases from J, with 11 bases in between. The CDR3 protein is CAVRDTSYEQYF. CDR3 DNA sequence: TGTGCCGTCCGGGACACCTCCTACGAGCAGTACTTC.

The chain links TRBV11-2 to TRBJ1-1; unclear D gene. Germline V lookup: CDR1 SGHAT, CDR2 FQNNGV. V gave up 3 bases and J gave up 2 bases, with 7 bases separating them. The CDR3 extends over 13 amino acids. The CDR3, as DNA: TGTGCCAGCAGCTTCGGAGGTAACACTGAAGCTTTCTTT. It translates to CASSFGGNTEAFF.

The chain is built from TRBV11-2 and TRBJ2-2, with 11 bases aligning to TRBD1. The CDR3 loop spans 15 amino acids. The V gene's germline CDR1 is SGHAT and CDR2 FQNNGV. Trimming removed 5 bases from V and 3 bases from J; junction bases left unmatched: 2. The CDR3: CASSRTGGDTGELFF. The CDR3 DNA sequence: TGTGCCAGCAGCCGGACAGGGGGCGACACCGGGGAGCTGTTTTTT. Looking up the rest from reference TRBV11-2 and TRBJ2-2 gives the full variable domain: EAGVAQSPRYKIIEKRQSVAFWCNPISGHATLYWYQQILGQGPKLLIQFQNNGVVDDSQLPKDRFSAERLKGVDSTLKIQPAKLEDSAVYLCASSRTGGDTGELFFGEGSRLTVL.

The table lists this clone with a count of one. In nucleotides, the CDR3 is TGTGCCAGCAGCACAGGGACTAGCCGAGAGACCCAGTACTTC. Translating gives CASSTGTSRETQYF. The V and J genes are TRBV5-5 and TRBJ2-5; 9 nucleotides align to TRBD2. This CDR3 contains 14 residues. Germline loops: CDR1 SGHKS, CDR2 YYEKEE (reference sequence). The V and J ends lost 4 bases and 4 bases, in that order; junction bases with no gene match: 5.

The V and J genes are TRBV18 and TRBJ2-3, with a weak D call TRBD2 (6 bases). This CDR3 contains 15 residues. Germline V lookup: CDR1 KGHSH, CDR2 LQKENI. Trimming left V 1 base short and J 0 bases short, with 8 bases between. CDR3 sequence reads: CASSPRTTSTDTQYF. The CDR3 DNA reads as TGTGCCAGCTCACCACGGACTACCAGCACAGATACGCAGTATTTT.

The chain employs TRBV12-3 or TRBV12-4 and TRBJ1-1; possible D gene TRBD1, 5 bases. This CDR3 is built from 13 residues. V was shortened by 4 bases and J by 4 bases, with 10 bases between the two germline ends. The CDR3 DNA is TGTGCCAGCAGTTCCCAGACAGTCACTGAAGCTTTCTTT. Translated: CASSSQTVTEAFF.

The chain carries TRBV6-5 and TRBJ2-7; no clear D. With 0 bases removed from V and 2 bases from J, the gap between germline ends came to 14 bases. CDR1 MNHEY and CDR2 SVGAGI come from the germline V gene. This CDR3 contains 16 residues. CDR3 sequence: CASSYSLARIAYEQYF. The CDR3 DNA reads as TGTGCCAGCAGTTACTCTTTGGCACGGATAGCCTACGAGCAGTACTTC.

The rearrangement uses TRBV5-4 and TRBJ1-2; 10 bases fit TRBD1. Per germline, CDR1 SGHNT and CDR2 YYREEE (reference sequence). This CDR3 is 15 amino acids long. V lost 4 bases and J lost 8; bases outside the gene matches: 11. The CDR3 region has the DNA TGTGCCAGCAGCACCGGGACAGGGGCAGGGCGGGGCTACACCTTC. Encoded protein: CASSTGTGAGRGYTF.

The chain recombines TRBV5-4 with TRBJ2-7; 7 bases match TRBD2. Trimming removed 0 bases from V and 5 bases from J; junction bases left unmatched: 2. This CDR3 has 13 residues. Germline CDR1 reads SGHNT; CDR2 reads YYREEE (reference sequence). The CDR3 bases are TGTGCCAGCAGCTTGGCGGCGGGAGACGAGCAGTACTTC. Encoded protein: CASSLAAGDEQYF.

The chain links TRBV6-5 to TRBJ2-1, with no clear D. This CDR3 is 15 amino acids long. Germline assignment: CDR1 MNHEY and CDR2 SVGAGI. V was shortened by 5 bases and J by 4 bases, with 15 bases between the two germline ends. CDR3 sequence (DNA): TGTGCCAGCAGTAGAACTGGGCCTCCTTACAATGAGCAGTTCTTC. Translated: CASSRTGPPYNEQFF.

The genes are TRBV5-1 and TRBJ1-2, with D perhaps TRBD1 (6 bases). Looked up from germline, CDR1 is SGHRS and CDR2 is YFSETQ. The V gene lost 2 bases and the J gene lost 2 bases, with 13 bases spanning the gap. The CDR3 runs 15 residues. Here the CDR3 DNA reads TGCGCCAGCAGCTTCGGGGGGGCCCGAAACTATGGCTACACCTTC. It specifies CASSFGGARNYGYTF.

The chain uses TRBV5-1 and TRBJ1-1; D gene ambiguous. The germline V gene has CDR1 SGHRS and CDR2 YFSETQ. The CDR3 extends over 13 amino acids. Trimming cost V 2 bases and J 2 bases, with 7 bases left between them. The CDR3 loop reads CASSFGDNTEAFF. The CDR3 region has the DNA TGCGCCAGCAGCTTCGGCGATAACACTGAAGCTTTCTTT.

CDR3 protein: CASSLRWGSDQPQHF. The CDR3 DNA follows: TGTGCCAGCAGCTTGAGATGGGGATCCGATCAGCCCCAGCATTTT. The J gene is TRBJ1-5, the V gene TRBV5-5; no definite D call. Trimming took 1 base from V and 5 from J, leaving 13 bases between them. Germline lookup yields CDR1 SGHKS and CDR2 YYEKEE (reference sequence). The CDR3 sequence is 15 residues long. The variable domain in full, completed from reference TRBV5-5 and TRBJ1-5, reads DAGVTQSPTHLIKTRGQQVTLRCSPISGHKSVSWYQQVLGQGPQFIFQYYEKEERGRGNFPDRFSARQFPNYSSELNVNALLLGDSALYLCASSLRWGSDQPQHFGDGTRLSIL.

The V gene is TRBV7-2, the J gene TRBJ2-6; D unclear. Germline-derived CDR1 and CDR2 are SGHTA and FQGNSA. The CDR3 sequence is 16 residues long. The V and J ends lost 5 bases and 2 bases respectively, with 13 bases between them. The CDR3 sequence: CASSQRGGAGANVLTF. CDR3 nucleotide sequence: TGTGCCAGCAGCCAACGCGGTGGGGCTGGGGCCAACGTCCTGACTTTC.

This clone was recorded once. The chain recombines TRBV2 with TRBJ2-7; 7 nucleotides agree with TRBD1. Germline values: CDR1 SNHLY, CDR2 FYNNEI. Trimming cost V 4 bases and J 1 base; bases outside gene matches: 10. The length of the CDR3 is 16 residues. CDR3 coding DNA: TGTGCCAGCAGTGTGGTTCGAAAGACAGGGTCCTACGAGCAGTACTTC. Amino acids: CASSVVRKTGSYEQYF.

This clone was counted only a few times. V is TRBV7-2 and J is TRBJ2-5; 10 positions agree with TRBD2. CDR3 size: 16 residues. Germline-derived CDR1 and CDR2 are SGHTA and FQGNSA. Trimming removed 6 bases from V and 7 bases from J; junction bases left unmatched: 14. The CDR3 DNA reads as TGTGCCAGCAGTCTAAGGGCTAGCGGGAGTTTGGGGACCCAGTACTTC. Protein: CASSLRASGSLGTQYF.

This chain joins TRBV10-1 and TRBJ1-1; 7 bases are shared with TRBD1. V lost 5 bases, J lost 5 bases, and 8 bases stayed unmatched. Germline assignment: CDR1 WNHNN and CDR2 SYGVQD (reference sequence). The CDR3 has 14 amino acids. CDR3 sequence: CASSLTGRGTEAFF. The CDR3 nucleotides read TGCGCCAGCAGTTTGACAGGGAGAGGGACTGAAGCTTTCTTT.

In DNA form, the CDR3 reads TGCGCCAGCAGCCCTAGGACAGACCAATATGAGCAGTTCTTC. This encodes CASSPRTDQYEQFF. The chain employs TRBV5-1 and TRBJ2-1; D is possibly TRBD1 (6 bases). The germline CDR1 and CDR2 sequences are SGHRS and YFSETQ. CDR3 length equals 14 residues. Trimming stripped 4 bases from V and 8 bases from J, with 16 bases between.

The chain uses TRBV7-6 and TRBJ2-1; 8 positions match TRBD2. CDR1 and CDR2 (germline): SGHVS, FNYEAQ. The CDR3 contains 16 residues. The junction had 9 bases not matched to a gene; V was cut back by 1 base and J by 7 bases. CDR3 protein: CASSLEEAGGWNEQFF. As DNA, the CDR3 is TGTGCCAGCAGCTTAGAAGAGGCGGGGGGCTGGAATGAGCAGTTCTTC. Using reference TRBV7-6 and TRBJ2-1 for the parts outside the CDR3, the full variable domain is GAGVSQSPRYKVTKRGQDVALRCDPISGHVSLYWYRQALGQGPEFLTYFNYEAQQDKSGLPNDRFSAERPEGSISTLTIQRTEQRDSAMYRCASSLEEAGGWNEQFFGPGTRLTVL.

The chain uses TRBV18 and TRBJ2-3; the D gene is possibly TRBD1 (6 bases). Looked up from germline, CDR1 is KGHSH and CDR2 is LQKENI. CDR3 length: 13 amino acids. The V end lost 3 bases, the J end lost 4 bases, and 8 bases lay between the germline ends. CDR3 sequence reads: CASSPGQSDTQYF. The CDR3 nucleotides are TGTGCCAGCTCACCTGGACAGTCAGATACGCAGTATTTT.

The V and J genes are TRBV5-5 and TRBJ1-4; D is perhaps TRBD1 (6 bases). The V and J ends lost 1 base and 5 bases respectively, with 15 bases between them. This CDR3 is built from 16 residues. Germline CDR1 is SGHKS and CDR2 is YYEKEE (reference sequence). The CDR3 DNA reads TGTGCCAGCAGCTTGCCGCCGACAGGCACCAATGAAAAACTGTTTTTT. Amino acids: CASSLPPTGTNEKLFF.

The chain couples TRBV19 to TRBJ1-2; possibly TRBD1 for D (5 bases). V dropped 5 bases and J dropped 3 bases, with 7 bases sitting between them. In germline, CDR1 is LNHDA, CDR2 SQIVND (reference sequence). This CDR3 comprises 12 residues. DNA for the CDR3: TGTGCCAGTAGTCGGGGGGACTATGGCTACACCTTC. It translates to CASSRGDYGYTF.

This chain connects TRBV29-1 to TRBJ1-1, with TRBD1 matching 7 bases. The CDR3 is made up of 15 amino acids. Trimming cost V 4 bases and J 4 bases; bases outside gene matches: 12. CDR1 and CDR2 (germline): SQVTM, ANQGSEA. CDR3 sequence: CSVGGHRGIGTEAFF. CDR3 bases: TGCAGCGTTGGGGGGCACAGGGGAATTGGCACTGAAGCTTTCTTT.

With regard to this clone: Relative to the germline gene, one junction end is altered; a read error may explain this. This same CDR3 is encoded by further DNA sequences in the sample. The chain couples TRBV19 to TRBJ1-5; 7 nucleotides match TRBD1. Germline loops: CDR1 LNHDA, CDR2 SQIVND (reference sequence). This CDR3 is built from 14 residues. The CDR3 loop is CASNRGYSNQPQHF. CDR3 DNA sequence: TGCGCCAGCAACAGGGGATATAGCAATCAGCCCCAGCATTTT.

The chain couples TRBV6-5 to TRBJ1-6; 10 nucleotides agree with TRBD1. CDR3 size: 16 residues. V trimming: 2 bases; J trimming: 5 bases; junction bases outside the gene matches: 3. Germline assignment: CDR1 MNHEY and CDR2 SVGAGI. CDR3 bases: TGTGCCAGCAGTTACGACAGGGGGCGGGATAATTCACCCCTCCACTTT. Protein sequence: CASSYDRGRDNSPLHF.